Sequencing of this T cell receptor beta chain was carried out in a study of blood T cells in healthy people across ages (dated by TCRdb to between 2015 and 2016). With respect to the entire study: Template switching captured roughly one uniquely barcoded TCR beta cDNA molecule per two T cells in model experiments. To avoid experimental bias, donors of different ages were randomly spread across the sequencing lanes. The donors were divided into four age groups: young (average approximately 15 years), middle-aged (roughly 40), aged (about 56) and long-lived (82). To track age-related changes in TCR beta repertoire diversity, the study relied on deep sequencing normalized with unique cDNA molecular identifiers. Using the same blood draw, the study looked at two additional independent replicas of 1 million unique cDNA reads for two donors, one aged 18 to 30 and the other aged 80 or older. Overall study results and their limits: Conclusive comparison of naive and antigen-experienced compartments was prevented by the profiling of bulk unsorted PBMCs. The percentage of naive T cells measured by flow cytometry correlated strongly with observed TCR beta diversity. Estimates of total diversity based on one million sequenced T cells were considered lower bounds and underestimates. Donor CMV infection status was unknown, potentially confounding age-related changes in expanded clonotypes. As age increased, observed TCR beta diversity per million T cells dropped in a roughly linear way, and a significant reduction was already evident by age 40. Compared with the aged group, more naive CD4+ T cells, fewer expanded clones and increased TCR diversity were shown by the long-lived group, suggesting age selection.

Systemically healthy Caucasian individuals from Russia, approximately 39 in total and aged roughly 6 to 95 years, were included as donors. Each donor gave 8 to 10 milliliters of peripheral blood, collected into EDTA-treated Vacutainer tubes. PBMCs were isolated by Ficoll-Paque density-gradient centrifugation, with at least 6.5 million obtained per sample. Trizol reagent was used to extract total RNA from PBMCs, with at least 6 micrograms per sample. The percentages of naive CD45RAhigh/CD27high T cells were determined by flow cytometry on a PBMC aliquot from every donor. The germline V gene provides CDR1 SGHDT and CDR2 YYEEEE. The CDR3 contains 15 residues, cysteine and phenylalanine counted. Just CDR3 DNA is preserved here, 45 bases in frame from base 1. Ends trimmed: V by 2 bases, J by 2 bases; bases unmatched to a gene: 5. Library generation was performed with 5' RACE. Instrument used: Illumina HiSeq 2500. A second 7 to 11 cycle PCR used a sample-barcoded 5' primer and a J-beta primer mix. A unique molecular identifier was introduced onto each TCR beta cDNA molecule by a template-switch 5' adaptor carrying 12 random nucleotides. Each sample yielded at least 3 million CDR3-containing paired-end reads. All of the RNA was converted into first-strand cDNA using the Mint cDNA synthesis kit, with a TRBC-specific oligonucleotide serving as the primer. Following uracil-DNA glycosylase treatment, a first 18-cycle PCR with universal primers M1SS and BC2_uni_R was performed on all cDNA. As for how the authors treated the data: For normalization, 1 million high-quality reads were randomly selected from each sample, with every read carrying a distinct molecular identifier. Instead of being binned into consensus sequences, reads that shared molecular identifiers were thrown out. CDR3 identification, clonotype clustering and error correction used MiTCR with a Q25 quality threshold and the strictest error-elimination algorithm. A nonparametric unseen species model with Euler transformation was used to estimate a lower bound on total TCR beta diversity. Using fastp at Q25 and MiXCR, TCRdb reprocessed the public reads and kept productive beta chains. Identical CDR3 proteins give one entry, which carries the most common genes and DNA. TCRdb's processing, not the authors', yielded these V and J calls. In this sample the table shows fewer than 1,000,000 distinct CDR3 sequences, approximately 44% of which occur a single time. Of the sample, about 19% falls within the top ten clones.

A word on this clonotype: No cognate antigen has been identified for it. No clone much larger than this one lies a single base away; base qualities are absent.

The receptor's source is a man aged 55 to 70 in good health. The sample comprised blood. Recombination connected TRBV5-6 to TRBJ1-1; 8 middle bases align to TRBD1. CDR3 reads: CASSFTGTGNTEAFF. The DNA is as follows: TGTGCCAGCAGCTTTACCGGGACAGGTAACACTGAAGCTTTCTTT.